This T cell receptor (beta chain) was observed in a study of T cells of healthy individuals. One entry per CDR3 protein results from TCRdb running MiXCR on the 5' RACE reads. The sample holds fewer than 75,000 distinct CDR3 sequences, roughly 17% seen once. This clonotype is termed medium-sized. The TCR originated in a human donor in good health.

The CDR3 DNA is TGCAGTGCGGTGCGGACGAAGGAGCAGTACTTC. Its protein product is CSAVRTKEQYF. This chain uses TRBV20-1 with TRBJ2-7; no definite D call. V was shortened by 6 bases and J by 7 bases, with 13 bases between the two germline ends. This CDR3 comprises 11 residues. The germline CDR1 and CDR2 sequences are DFQATT and SNEGSKA (reference sequence).